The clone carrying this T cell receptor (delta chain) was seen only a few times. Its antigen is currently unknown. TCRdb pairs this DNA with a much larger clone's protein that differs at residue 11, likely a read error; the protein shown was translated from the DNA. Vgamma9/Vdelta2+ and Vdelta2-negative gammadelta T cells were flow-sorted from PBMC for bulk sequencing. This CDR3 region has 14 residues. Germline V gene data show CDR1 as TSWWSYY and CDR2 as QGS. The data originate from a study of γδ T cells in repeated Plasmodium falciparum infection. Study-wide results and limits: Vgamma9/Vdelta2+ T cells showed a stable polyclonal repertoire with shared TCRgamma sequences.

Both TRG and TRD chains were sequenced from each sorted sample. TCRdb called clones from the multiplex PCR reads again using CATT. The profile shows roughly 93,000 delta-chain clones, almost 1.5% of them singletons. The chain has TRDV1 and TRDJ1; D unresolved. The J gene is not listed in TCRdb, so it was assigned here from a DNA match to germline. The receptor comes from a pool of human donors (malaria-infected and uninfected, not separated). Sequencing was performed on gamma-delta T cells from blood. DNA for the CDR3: TGTGCTCTTGGGTTAGCCCCCGGGTGCGATAGACTCATCTTT. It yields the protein CALGLAPGCDRLIF.